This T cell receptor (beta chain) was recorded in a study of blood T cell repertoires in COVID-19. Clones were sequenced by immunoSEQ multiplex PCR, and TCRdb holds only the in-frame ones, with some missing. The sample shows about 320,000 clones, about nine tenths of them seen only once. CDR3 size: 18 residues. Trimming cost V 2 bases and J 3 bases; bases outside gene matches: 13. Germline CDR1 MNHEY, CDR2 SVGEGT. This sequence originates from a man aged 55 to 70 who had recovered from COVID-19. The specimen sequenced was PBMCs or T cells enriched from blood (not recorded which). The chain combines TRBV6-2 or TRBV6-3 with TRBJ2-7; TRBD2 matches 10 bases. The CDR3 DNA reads TGTGCCAGCAGTTACGTCCTAGCGGGAGTGGGGAACCTCTACGAGCAGTACTTC. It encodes CASSYVLAGVGNLYEQYF.